One sample yielded the 3 T cell receptor beta chains listed below, sequenced in a study of molecular identifiers for immune sequencing clone quantification. Via MiXCR, TCRdb re-called the PCR reads, giving one row per CDR3 protein. The sample lists about 300,000 distinct CDR3 sequences, about 22% occurring once. The sequenced sample consisted of naive CD8+ T cells from blood, with Jurkat cell RNA spiked in. The subset was: FACS-sorted CD8+CD4-CCR7+CD45RA+ naive T cells. These receptors all come from a human donor in good health. Some libraries in this study had Jurkat cell RNA spiked in.

The sample holds a few counts of this clonotype. The chain carries TRBV2 and TRBJ2-3; the match to TRBD2 covers 10 bases. This CDR3 is built from 18 residues. Germline V gene lookup returns CDR1 SNHLY and CDR2 FYNNEI. The ends lost 2 bases at V and 1 base at J; junction bases unmatched: 9. CDR3 DNA: TGTGCCAGCAGTGAAATAGCGGGGGGAATTCGGGGCACAGATACGCAGTATTTT. Residues: CASSEIAGGIRGTDTQYF.

The sample holds a few counts of this clonotype. V gene TRBV9 combines with J gene TRBJ2-3; tentatively, D is TRBD1 (6 bases). This CDR3 spans 16 amino acids. CDR1 SGDLS and CDR2 YYNGEE come from the germline V gene. With 4 bases removed from V and 6 bases from J, the gap between germline ends came to 21 bases. CDR3 sequence: CASSPSSGGLLDTQYF. The CDR3 DNA sequence: TGTGCCAGCAGCCCCTCGAGTGGGGGCCTCTTGGATACGCAGTATTTT. Together with reference TRBV9 and TRBJ2-3, the CDR3 gives the full variable domain: DSGVTQTPKHLITATGQRVTLRCSPRSGDLSVYWYQQSLDQGLQFLIQYYNGEERAKGNILERFSAQQFPDLHSELNLSSLELGDSALYFCASSPSSGGLLDTQYFGPGTRLTVL.

A remark on this clonotype: This may be a read error, as it is one base from a much larger clone. The J gene is TRBJ1-2, the V gene TRBV6-2 or TRBV6-3; D is uncertain. The CDR3 spans 13 residues. The germline CDR1 and CDR2 sequences are MNHEY and SVGEGT. CDR3 in amino acids: CAGSQTGSYGYTF. In DNA form, the CDR3 reads TGTGCCGGCAGTCAAACCGGCAGCTATGGCTACACCTTC.